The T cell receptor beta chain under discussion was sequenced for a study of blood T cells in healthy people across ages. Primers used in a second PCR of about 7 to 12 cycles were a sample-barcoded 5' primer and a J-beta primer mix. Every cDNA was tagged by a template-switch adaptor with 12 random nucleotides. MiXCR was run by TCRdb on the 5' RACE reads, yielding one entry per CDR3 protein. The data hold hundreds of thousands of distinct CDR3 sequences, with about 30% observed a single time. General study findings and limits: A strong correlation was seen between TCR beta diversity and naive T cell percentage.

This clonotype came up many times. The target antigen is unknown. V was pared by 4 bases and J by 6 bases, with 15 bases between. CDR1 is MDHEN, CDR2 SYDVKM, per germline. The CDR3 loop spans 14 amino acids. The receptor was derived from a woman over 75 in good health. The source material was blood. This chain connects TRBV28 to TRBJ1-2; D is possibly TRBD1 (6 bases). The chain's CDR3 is CASSSLPTGDGYTF. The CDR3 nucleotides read TGTGCCAGCAGTTCACTGCCGACAGGCGATGGCTACACCTTC.